A selection of T cell receptor beta chains follows, all from one sample in a study of cytomegalovirus exposure and HLA in healthy donors. Using immunoSEQ multiplex PCR, the repertoire was profiled, and TCRdb retains in-frame clones only, with some absent. The sample has under 150,000 clones; about 69% are singletons. Sequencing input: PBMCs. Every receptor here comes from a man under 40 in good health and CMV-seronegative. Each CDR3 is given with its conserved first and last residue. D genes are given only for firm matches. Expanded clones get a size class; other rows say once, few or many, or leave the size out.

v_gene	j_gene	len	d_gene	abundance	CDR3nt	CDR3aa
TRBV29-1	TRBJ1-1	12	NA	NA	TGCAGCGTTGAGGGCAAGAACACTGAAGCTTTCTTT	CSVEGKNTEAFF
TRBV28	TRBJ1-1	16	NA	NA	TGTGCCAGCAGTTTGTTCCTTCTGGGGGCGATCACTGAAGCTTTCTTT	CASSLFLLGAITEAFF
TRBV15	TRBJ2-5	15	TRBD1	NA	TGTGCCACCAGTCGGGACAGTACGAACAAAGAGACCCAGTACTTC	CATSRDSTNKETQYF
TRBV6-5	TRBJ1-5	14	NA	NA	TGTGCCAGCAGTCGTCCAGGGGCGAATCAGCCCCAGCATTTT	CASSRPGANQPQHF
TRBV9	TRBJ1-2	13	NA	NA	TGTGCCAGCAGCGTAGGAGGGTCCTATGGCTACACCTTC	CASSVGGSYGYTF
TRBV10-3	TRBJ2-1	15	TRBD1	NA	TGTGCCATCAGTGAGGGACAGGGGTCCTACAATGAGCAGTTCTTC	CAISEGQGSYNEQFF
TRBV28	TRBJ2-1	14	NA	NA	TGTGCCAGCAGGAAACTTATCGCTGACAATGAGCAGTTCTTC	CASRKLIADNEQFF
TRBV30	TRBJ2-7	11	NA	few	TGTGCCTGGAGTGAAGGGAGCGAGCAGTACTTC	CAWSEGSEQYF
TRBV7-3	TRBJ1-1	13	NA	NA	TGTGCCAGCAGCTTAACGGGCGACACTGAAGCTTTCTTT	CASSLTGDTEAFF
TRBV20-1	TRBJ1-1	11	NA	NA	TGCAGTGCCGGAAACACAGCTTCGGCTTTCTTT	CSAGNTASAFF
TRBV11-3	TRBJ2-1	15	NA	NA	TGTGCCAGCAGCTTAGCTCTAGCTGCCTACAATGAGCAGTTCTTC	CASSLALAAYNEQFF
TRBV19	TRBJ2-7	14	TRBD2	NA	TGTGCCAGTAGGGGACTAGCGGGGTCCTACGAGCAGTACTTC	CASRGLAGSYEQYF
TRBV14	TRBJ1-2	14	TRBD1	NA	TGTGCCAGCAGCCAAGGCAGGGGGCGAGGAGGCTACACCTTC	CASSQGRGRGGYTF
TRBV6-6	TRBJ2-7	11	TRBD1	NA	TGTGCCAGTGGGACAGCCTACGAGCAGTACTTC	CASGTAYEQYF
TRBV7-2	TRBJ1-5	15	NA	NA	TGTGCCAGCAGCTTAGGGGGAGTTGGCAATCAGCCCCAGCATTTT	CASSLGGVGNQPQHF
TRBV4-3	TRBJ2-5	15	NA	once	TGCGCCAGCAGCCAAGATTTTCGGGGGAAAGAGACCCAGTACTTC	CASSQDFRGKETQYF
TRBV7-2	TRBJ1-1	13	NA	NA	TGTGCCAGCAGCTTAGTTGTATACACTGAAGCTTTCTTT	CASSLVVYTEAFF
TRBV7-6	TRBJ2-1	17	TRBD2	NA	TGTGCCAGCAGCTTAGGGTTCGCGGGAGGGGGAAACAATGAGCAGTTCTTC	CASSLGFAGGGNNEQFF
TRBV7-2	TRBJ2-7	14	NA	NA	TGTGCCAGCAGCTCCCTCATCCAGGGCTACGAGCAGTACTTC	CASSSLIQGYEQYF
TRBV28	TRBJ1-5	14	NA	NA	TGTGCCAGCAGTCTCGGGGACGGGGGTCAGCCCCAGCATTTT	CASSLGDGGQPQHF
TRBV6-4	TRBJ1-2	11	TRBD1	NA	TGTGCCAGTCAGGGGGCAGGAGGCTACACCTTC	CASQGAGGYTF
TRBV14	TRBJ2-7	15	NA	NA	TGTGCCAGCAGCCAAGCCCGAAGTCAAGGGGACGAGCAGTACTTC	CASSQARSQGDEQYF
TRBV2	TRBJ2-1	13	TRBD2	NA	TGTGCCAGAAGGACTAGCGGTAGTGGGGAGCAGTTCTTC	CARRTSGSGEQFF
TRBV7-9	TRBJ2-5	14	NA	NA	TGTGCCAGCAGCTTATCAGCGGGTCCGGGGGCCCAGTACTTC	CASSLSAGPGAQYF
TRBV7-8	TRBJ1-6	15	NA	NA	TGTGCCAGCAGCTTATTAGGACAGACCAATTCACCCCTCCACTTT	CASSLLGQTNSPLHF
TRBV4-1	TRBJ1-5	16	NA	NA	TGCGCCAGCAGCCAAGATGGGGGGATAGGGAATCAGCCCCAGCATTTT	CASSQDGGIGNQPQHF
TRBV12-5	TRBJ2-5	11	NA	NA	TGTGCTAGTGGTTTAGCGGGGACCCAGTACTTC	CASGLAGTQYF
TRBV13	TRBJ2-1	17	TRBD1	NA	TGTGCCAGCAGCCCAAGACGACAGGGTGACTCCTACAATGAGCAGTTCTTC	CASSPRRQGDSYNEQFF
TRBV6-5	TRBJ1-2	14	TRBD1	many	TGTGCCAGCAGTTCCTGGACAGGGAGTAGTGGCTACACCTTC	CASSSWTGSSGYTF
TRBV7-2	TRBJ2-5	16	TRBD2	once	TGTGCCAGCAGCCCCGGGACTAGCGGGGGGCTGGAGACCCAGTACTTC	CASSPGTSGGLETQYF
TRBV27	TRBJ2-2	14	NA	once	TGTGCCAGCAGTTTAAAGGGGGTCGCCGGGGAGCTGTTTTTT	CASSLKGVAGELFF
TRBV5-1	TRBJ2-2	15	TRBD1	once	TGCGCCAGCCCGCAGGGGGCCGGGAACACCGGGGAGCTGTTTTTT	CASPQGAGNTGELFF
TRBV7-9	TRBJ1-1	15	NA	NA	TGTGCCAGCAGCTTAGGCCGACTCATGAACACTGAAGCTTTCTTT	CASSLGRLMNTEAFF
TRBV5-1	TRBJ2-7	13	NA	NA	TGCGCCAGCAGCAAATTTAACGCAGACGAGCAGTACTTC	CASSKFNADEQYF
TRBV6-5	TRBJ1-4	15	NA	NA	TGTGCCAGCAGCCGAAGGACCGGACTTAATGAAAAACTGTTTTTT	CASSRRTGLNEKLFF
TRBV7-2	TRBJ1-1	13	NA	NA	TGTGCCAGCAGCGCTCGGGTGAACACTGAAGCTTTCTTT	CASSARVNTEAFF
TRBV9	TRBJ1-1	14	NA	NA	TGTGCCAGCAGCGTAGTCGGGGGGAGAACTGAAGCTTTCTTT	CASSVVGGRTEAFF
TRBV19	TRBJ1-1	14	NA	NA	TGTGCCAGTAGTGTCCCAGCGCTTTACACTGAAGCTTTCTTT	CASSVPALYTEAFF
TRBV15	TRBJ2-5	12	NA	NA	TGTGCCACCAGCAGGGGAGAAGAGACCCAGTACTTC	CATSRGEETQYF
TRBV28	TRBJ2-5	14	TRBD1	NA	TGTGCCAGCAGTTCTACAGGGGAAGGAGAGACCCAGTACTTC	CASSSTGEGETQYF
TRBV28	TRBJ1-1	15	NA	NA	TGTGCCAGCAGTTCCCGACAGGCGAGCATCACTGAAGCTTTCTTT	CASSSRQASITEAFF
TRBV12-5	TRBJ2-1	12	NA	NA	TGTGCTAGTGGTTTGACAGGACAGTTGCAGTTCTTC	CASGLTGQLQFF
TRBV18	TRBJ1-3	18	TRBD1	NA	TGTGCCAGCTCACCATTTACCACAGGGGCCAACTCTGGAAACACCATATATTTT	CASSPFTTGANSGNTIYF
TRBV4-2	TRBJ2-7	17	TRBD1	NA	TGTGCCAGCAGCCAAAGAACAGGGGACCCCCCTTATTACGAGCAGTACTTC	CASSQRTGDPPYYEQYF
TRBV19	TRBJ1-4	14	NA	NA	TGTGCCAACTTCATCAGGGCAACTAATGAAAAACTGTTTTTT	CANFIRATNEKLFF
TRBV28	TRBJ2-7	15	TRBD2	few	TGTGCCAGCAGTCCGACTTGGACTAGCGGCTACGAGCAGTACTTC	CASSPTWTSGYEQYF
TRBV30	TRBJ2-7	13	NA	NA	TGTGCCTGGAGCGTTACGGTATCCTACGAGCAGTACTTC	CAWSVTVSYEQYF
TRBV28	TRBJ2-2	14	NA	NA	TGTGCCAGCAGCCCCCAGGGGGGAACCGGGGAGCTGTTTTTT	CASSPQGGTGELFF
TRBV5-1	TRBJ1-1	16	TRBD1	few	TGCGCCAGCAGGGACCGGGACAGAGGACCGAACACTGAAGCTTTCTTT	CASRDRDRGPNTEAFF
TRBV27	TRBJ1-5	14	NA	NA	TGTGCCAGCAGTTTATTGGGTGGAGGTCAGCCCCAGCATTTT	CASSLLGGGQPQHF
TRBV13	TRBJ2-7	16	NA	NA	TGTGCCAGCAGCCATCTAACCGGGACATGGGCCTACGAGCAGTACTTC	CASSHLTGTWAYEQYF
TRBV5-8	TRBJ1-2	16	NA	NA	TGTGCCAGCAGCCTCCAGGCGGGGCTAAATAACTATGGCTACACCTTC	CASSLQAGLNNYGYTF
TRBV25-1	TRBJ1-2	16	NA	NA	TGTGCCAGCAGTACCAGCAGGGTCTACCCTAACTATGGCTACACCTTC	CASSTSRVYPNYGYTF
TRBV5-6	TRBJ1-4	14	TRBD1	medium-sized	TGTGCCAGCAGCTTGGCAGGGGGCCAGGAAAAACTGTTTTTT	CASSLAGGQEKLFF
TRBV9	TRBJ2-7	15	TRBD2	few	TGTGCCAGCAGCGTACTAGCGGGGCCAATTTACGAGCAGTACTTC	CASSVLAGPIYEQYF